Following are 11 T cell receptor beta chains from one sample sequenced in a study of spatial heterogeneity in lung cancer. Regarding time point: sample taken at primary tumor resection. Researchers sequenced whole RNA taken from tumor, nontumor lung or frozen PBMC without sorting. TCRdb reanalysed the 5' RACE reads using MiXCR and keeps one entry per CDR3 protein. This table holds roughly 79,000 distinct CDR3 sequences, roughly an eighth found once. The sequencing used PBMCs, collected at surgery. Source of these receptors: a male donor with early-stage non-small cell lung cancer.

CDR3 sequence (DNA): TGTGCCAGCACCGAGGGGACGGGGGTCTATAGCAATCAGCCCCAGCATTTT. It codes for CASTEGTGVYSNQPQHF. The rearrangement uses TRBV2 and TRBJ1-5; the D gene is possibly TRBD1 (5 bases). The germline V gene encodes CDR1 SNHLY and CDR2 FYNNEI. The germline V and J ends were trimmed by 7 bases and 0 bases, with 19 bases remaining between them. The CDR3 covers 17 residues.

This clonotype was picked up a small number of times. The gene calls are TRBV19 and TRBJ2-4; 9 nucleotides match TRBD2. Trimming cost V 3 bases and J 7 bases; bases outside gene matches: 10. The CDR3 is made up of 16 amino acids. Germline V gene data show CDR1 as LNHDA and CDR2 as SQIVND (reference sequence). For the CDR3, the DNA is TGTGCCAGTAGTATCGAGACTAGCGGTTTGTGGAACATTCAGTACTTC. It codes for CASSIETSGLWNIQYF.

This clonotype was observed a few times. V gene TRBV21-1 combines with J gene TRBJ2-1; TRBD1 reflects the table's D call only, with no check against the DNA. TRBV21-1 is listed as a pseudogene. This CDR3 is built from 16 residues. The CDR3 loop is CASSKVLGGRYNEQFF. The CDR3, as DNA: TGTGCCAGCAGCAAAGTCCTGGGGGGTCGCTACAATGAGCAGTTCTTC.

This clonotype has a handful of counts. V and J are TRBV20-1 and TRBJ2-7, with 9 bases identical to TRBD1. Germline CDR1 is DFQATT and CDR2 is SNEGSKA (reference sequence). The CDR3 loop spans 15 amino acids. Trimming removed 6 bases from V and 1 base from J; junction bases left unmatched: 10. Here the CDR3 reads CSAMPGDRDSYEQYF. The CDR3 DNA is TGCAGTGCCATGCCCGGGGACAGGGATTCCTACGAGCAGTACTTC.

The chain employs TRBV5-1 and TRBJ1-1; tentative D call: TRBD1 (5 bases). V lost 1 base, J lost 0 bases, and 10 bases lay in between. The CDR3 runs 15 residues. Germline values: CDR1 SGHRS, CDR2 YFSETQ. The CDR3 region has the DNA TGCGCCAGCAGCTTGATGGGGACTGTGAACACTGAAGCTTTCTTT. Translating gives CASSLMGTVNTEAFF.

This clonotype was seen only a few times. This chain uses TRBV9 with TRBJ2-3; 10 nucleotides line up with TRBD1. The germline V gene encodes CDR1 SGDLS and CDR2 YYNGEE. V lost 0 bases, J lost 3 bases, and 7 bases stayed unmatched. This CDR3 has 17 amino acids. In DNA, the CDR3 is TGTGCCAGCAGCGTAGCTGAGAGGACAGGGGGAACAGATACGCAGTATTTT. This codes for CASSVAERTGGTDTQYF.

In this sample, this clonotype turned up a few times. V is TRBV29-1 and J is TRBJ2-3; 8 nucleotides agree with TRBD2. V lost 2 bases and J lost 4; bases outside the gene matches: 14. CDR1 and CDR2 from the germline V gene are SQVTM and ANQGSEA. This CDR3 has 17 amino acids. The CDR3 DNA sequence: TGCAGCGTTGAAAAGAGCAGAGGGAGCGGGAGTCCAGATACGCAGTATTTT. Translated: CSVEKSRGSGSPDTQYF.

This clonotype was observed a few times. The chain employs TRBV20-1 and TRBJ1-4; 9 bases map to TRBD1. The V and J ends lost 6 bases and 10 bases, in that order; junction bases with no gene match: 9. Germline-derived CDR1 and CDR2 are DFQATT and SNEGSKA (reference sequence). CDR3 length: 13 residues. CDR3: CSAQGQGRGKLFF. The CDR3 DNA is TGCAGTGCCCAGGGACAGGGAAGGGGAAAACTGTTTTTT.

This clonotype turned up a few times. The chain is built from TRBV27 and TRBJ1-5; D is uncertain. CDR1 MNHEY and CDR2 SMNVEV come from the germline V gene (reference sequence). Deletions cut 5 bases from V and 3 bases from J, with 5 bases between. This CDR3 is built from 12 residues. CDR3 sequence (DNA): TGTGCCAGCAGTCCGATCAATCAGCCCCAGCATTTT. Protein product: CASSPINQPQHF.

In this sample, this clonotype turned up a few times. This chain uses TRBV6-2 or TRBV6-3 with TRBJ1-6; D is unresolved. Looked up from germline, CDR1 is MNHEY and CDR2 is SVGEGT. The V gene lost 5 bases and the J gene lost 7 bases, with 6 bases spanning the gap. The CDR3 is 12 residues long. CDR3 amino acids: CASSQINSPLHF. The CDR3 nucleotides are TGTGCCAGCAGTCAAATAAATTCACCCCTCCACTTT.

This clonotype was counted a few times. This rearrangement joins TRBV7-9 to TRBJ2-1, with 8 positions matching TRBD2. The CDR3 contains 15 residues. Per the germline V gene, CDR1 is SEHNR and CDR2 is FQNEAQ (reference sequence). The V segment lost 6 bases and the J segment 4 bases; nucleotides outside the gene matches: 8. DNA of the CDR3: TGTGCCAGCAGGATACTAGCGGAGCTTTACAATGAGCAGTTCTTC. This translates into CASRILAELYNEQFF.